This section outlines one TCR beta chain sequence together with its context. This clonotype was counted a few times. The antigen it binds to is not known. No clone much larger than this one lies a single base away; base qualities are absent. The data were taken from a study of T cells in Graves' hyperthyroidism and ophthalmopathy (dated by TCRdb to between 2018 and 2021). With respect to the entire study: Peripheral blood was sampled at the time of initial diagnosis, prior to any treatment. The roughly 100 discovery patients were randomly divided into training and test sets at a 7:3 ratio. After blood sampling, hyperthyroidism patients were treated with methimazole at a starting dose of 30 mg daily, and ophthalmopathy patients were treated with high-dose intravenous methylprednisolone. In about 6 Graves' hyperthyroidism patients, the study also compared T-cell repertoires from thyroid tissue with T-cell repertoires from blood. A discovery cohort of roughly 100 patients, fewer than 50 with Graves' ophthalmopathy and over 55 with stable Graves' hyperthyroidism, was used to find distinguishing TCR V-J signatures. Prospective prediction of ophthalmopathy was tested in an independent validation cohort of 18 to 20 hyperthyroidism patients and 17 patients who later progressed to ophthalmopathy. The paper describes TCR Vbeta CDR3 sequencing of 130 to 150 peripheral blood samples, made up of some 42 ophthalmopathy patients, 70 to 80 hyperthyroidism patients and 17 progressor patients. General study outcomes and caveats: A 13 V-J signature model separated ophthalmopathy from stable hyperthyroidism, with around 90% sensitivity and about 81% specificity in cross-validation and 80%/75% in testing. No statistical method was used to fix the sample size in advance, and group allocation was not hidden from the investigators. Blood samples also contained most of the expanded thyroid clonotypes (frequency above 0.001), which suggests that blood repertoires may reflect thyroid immune responses. In validation, progression to ophthalmopathy was predicted by the model with 55% to 71% sensitivity and roughly 72% specificity, a median of roughly 6.4 months before onset.

Amplification of TCR beta CDR3 regions was carried out from RNA transcripts. The first round of RT-PCR for the TCR CDR3 was performed with the HTBI primer set and the Qiagen OneStep RT-PCR kit. Libraries were constructed in a second round of multiplex PCR, after which size selection and purification were carried out. Libraries were sequenced paired-end with 100 bp reads on an Illumina HiSeq2000. The paper's data handling went like this. SOAPnuke was used to process the raw data, throwing out any read that contained adapters or uncalled bases, had a mean Phred below 15, or lacked an exact constant-primer or identifier match. High-quality paired reads were merged with COPE v1.2.5, and unique nucleotide sequences were defined as clonotypes. Clonotypes were aligned to IMGT TRBV, TRBD and TRBJ reference segments using MiTCR v1.1. The analysis was restricted to V-J combinations with a frequency above 0.0001, which together covered 99% to 99.2% of the repertoires. A TCS score was defined as the ratio between F50 (clonal expansion) and ExV (chaos), using BLOSUM62-based TCRdist between CDR3 peptides within each V-J. Welch's t-statistics and random forest reduced roughly 540 V-J features to about 12, which were used in a naive Bayes classifier (R e1071). TCRdb applied fastp at Q25 and MiXCR to the public reads, then kept only in-frame beta chains. Entries are consolidated by CDR3 protein sequence, retaining the most common genes and DNA. TCRdb, not the authors, supplied the V and J calls. Here the sample has approximately 400,000 distinct CDR3 sequences; approximately 14% occur a single time. 15% to 20% of the sample is in the top ten clones.

Ophthalmopathy patients had moderately to severely active disease, with a Clinical Activity Score of 3 or more, a NOSPECS grade of 4 or more, and a disease duration of less than 3 months. Exclusion was applied to patients with uncontrolled infections, other autoimmune diseases, pregnancy or lactation. Clinical symptoms, serum thyroxine and TRAb, thyroid ultrasound, and orbital computed tomography formed the basis for the diagnoses. PBMCs were isolated from 8 to 10 ml of fresh peripheral blood by Ficoll-Paque density gradient centrifugation. Total RNA was extracted using Trizol reagent, and RNA quality was assessed on an Agilent 2100 Bioanalyzer. The sample taken for sequencing was blood. The clonotype comes from a young woman with Graves' ophthalmopathy.

CDR3 reads: CASSQESTGQETQYF. The DNA is as follows: TGCGCCAGCAGCCAAGAATCCACAGGCCAAGAGACCCAGTACTTC. The V and J segments used are TRBV4-1 and TRBJ2-5, and the D gene may be TRBD1, 5 bases matching. The CDR3 starts with the cysteine, ends with the phenylalanine, and has 15 residues. The kept DNA is CDR3 alone, 45 bases in frame from the first base. V gives up 0 bases and J gives up 1 base, and the segment between their germline ends measures 9 bases. The germline V gene specifies MGHRA as CDR1 and YSYEKL as CDR2.